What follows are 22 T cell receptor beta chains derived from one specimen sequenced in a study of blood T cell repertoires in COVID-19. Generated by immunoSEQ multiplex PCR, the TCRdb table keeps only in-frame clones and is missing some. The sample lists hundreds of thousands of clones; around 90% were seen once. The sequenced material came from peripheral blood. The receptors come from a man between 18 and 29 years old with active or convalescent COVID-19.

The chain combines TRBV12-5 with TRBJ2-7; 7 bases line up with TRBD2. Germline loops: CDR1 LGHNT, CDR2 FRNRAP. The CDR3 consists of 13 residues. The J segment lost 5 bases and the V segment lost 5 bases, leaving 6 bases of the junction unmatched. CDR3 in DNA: TGTGCTAGTGGTATCCCGGGGAGGGACGAGCAGTACTTC. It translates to CASGIPGRDEQYF.

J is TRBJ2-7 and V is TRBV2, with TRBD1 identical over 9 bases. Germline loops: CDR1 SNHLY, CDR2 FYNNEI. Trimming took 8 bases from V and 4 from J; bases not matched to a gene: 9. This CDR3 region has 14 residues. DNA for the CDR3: TGTGCCAGCCTGGACAGGGGTTTCGGGTACGAGCAGTACTTC. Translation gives CASLDRGFGYEQYF.

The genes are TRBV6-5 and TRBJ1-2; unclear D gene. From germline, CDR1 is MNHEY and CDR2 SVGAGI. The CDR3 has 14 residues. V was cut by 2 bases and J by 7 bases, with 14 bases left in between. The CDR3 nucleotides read TGTGCCAGCAGTTACGGTCAAATCTCGGGTGGCTACACCTTC. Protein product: CASSYGQISGGYTF.

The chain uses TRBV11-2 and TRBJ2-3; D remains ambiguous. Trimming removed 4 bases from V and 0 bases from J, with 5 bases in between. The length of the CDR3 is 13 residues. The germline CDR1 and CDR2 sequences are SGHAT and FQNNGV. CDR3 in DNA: TGTGCCAGCAGCTCCCCTAGCACAGATACGCAGTATTTT. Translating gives CASSSPSTDTQYF. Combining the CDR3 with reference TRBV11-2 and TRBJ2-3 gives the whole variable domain EAGVAQSPRYKIIEKRQSVAFWCNPISGHATLYWYQQILGQGPKLLIQFQNNGVVDDSQLPKDRFSAERLKGVDSTLKIQPAKLEDSAVYLCASSSPSTDTQYFGPGTRLTVL.

Here the CDR3 DNA reads TGTGCCAGCAGCTTCTCAGGCAGCTCCTACAATGAGCAGTTCTTC. Amino acids: CASSFSGSSYNEQFF. The chain links TRBV7-2 to TRBJ2-1; unclear D gene. The CDR3 runs 15 residues. Germline CDR1 SGHTA, CDR2 FQGNSA. Trimming shortened V by 3 bases and J by 0 bases, and 9 bases separated the two germline ends.

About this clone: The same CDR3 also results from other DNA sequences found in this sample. The CDR3 nucleotides read TGTGCCAGCAGCCCCGGGGGGTTCTCTGGAAACACCATATATTTT. Translation: CASSPGGFSGNTIYF. V gene TRBV5-6 combines with J gene TRBJ1-3, with D tentatively TRBD1 (5 bases). Germline values: CDR1 SGHDT, CDR2 YYEEEE. Trimming shortened V by 4 bases and J by 0 bases, and 11 bases separated the two germline ends. The CDR3 covers 15 residues.

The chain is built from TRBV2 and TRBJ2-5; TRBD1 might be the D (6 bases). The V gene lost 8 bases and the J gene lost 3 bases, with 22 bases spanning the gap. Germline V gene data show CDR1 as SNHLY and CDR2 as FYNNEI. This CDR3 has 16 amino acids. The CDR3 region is CASQNLLDRSEETQYF. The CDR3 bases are TGTGCCAGCCAAAACTTACTAGACAGGTCCGAAGAGACCCAGTACTTC.

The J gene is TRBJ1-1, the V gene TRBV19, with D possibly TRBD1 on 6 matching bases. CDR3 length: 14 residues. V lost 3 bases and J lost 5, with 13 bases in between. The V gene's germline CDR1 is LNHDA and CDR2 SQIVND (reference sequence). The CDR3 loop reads CASSIMVRGTEAFF. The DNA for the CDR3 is TGTGCCAGTAGTATTATGGTCAGGGGAACTGAAGCTTTCTTT.

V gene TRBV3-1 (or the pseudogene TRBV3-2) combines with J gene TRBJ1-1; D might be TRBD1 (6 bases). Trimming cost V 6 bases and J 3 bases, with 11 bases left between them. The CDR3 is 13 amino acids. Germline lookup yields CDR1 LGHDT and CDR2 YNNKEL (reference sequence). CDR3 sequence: CASSIPGDTEAFF. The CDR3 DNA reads TGTGCCAGCAGTATCCCAGGGGACACTGAAGCTTTCTTT.

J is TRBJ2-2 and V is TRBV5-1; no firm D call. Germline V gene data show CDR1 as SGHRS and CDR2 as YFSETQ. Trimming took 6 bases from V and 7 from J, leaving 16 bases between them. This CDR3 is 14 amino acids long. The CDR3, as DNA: TGCGCCAGCACCCCTGACTCCACCAACGGGGAGCTGTTTTTT. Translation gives CASTPDSTNGELFF.

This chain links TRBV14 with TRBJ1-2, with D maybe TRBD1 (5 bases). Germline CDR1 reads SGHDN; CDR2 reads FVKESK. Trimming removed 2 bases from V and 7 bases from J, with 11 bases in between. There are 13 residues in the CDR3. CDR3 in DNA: TGTGCCAGCAGCCAAACCAGGGTGGGTGGCTACACCTTC. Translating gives CASSQTRVGGYTF.

In DNA, the CDR3 is TGTGCCAGCAGCCTACTTAATTCACCCCTCCACTTT. This translates into CASSLLNSPLHF. The rearrangement joins TRBV5-6 to TRBJ1-6; D is ambiguous. Germline CDR1 reads SGHDT; CDR2 reads YYEEEE. There are 12 residues in the CDR3. V was cut by 4 bases and J by 6 bases, with 5 bases left in between.

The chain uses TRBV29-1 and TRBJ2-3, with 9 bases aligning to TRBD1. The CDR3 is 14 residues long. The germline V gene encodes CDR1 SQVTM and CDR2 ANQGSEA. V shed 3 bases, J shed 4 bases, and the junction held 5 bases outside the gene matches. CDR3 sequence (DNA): TGCAGCGTTGAGGGACAGGGTTGGTCAGATACGCAGTATTTT. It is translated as CSVEGQGWSDTQYF.

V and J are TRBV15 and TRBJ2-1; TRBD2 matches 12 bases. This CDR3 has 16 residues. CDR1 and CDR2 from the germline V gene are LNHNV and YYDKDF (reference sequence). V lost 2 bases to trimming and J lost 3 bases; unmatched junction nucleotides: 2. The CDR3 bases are TGTGCCACCAGCAGACCACTAGCGGGGGGCTACAATGAGCAGTTCTTC. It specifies CATSRPLAGGYNEQFF. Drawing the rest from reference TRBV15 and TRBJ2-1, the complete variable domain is DAMVIQNPRYQVTQFGKPVTLSCSQTLNHNVMYWYQQKSSQAPKLLFHYYDKDFNNEADTPDNFQSRRPNTSFCFLDIRSPGLGDTAMYLCATSRPLAGGYNEQFFGPGTRLTVL.

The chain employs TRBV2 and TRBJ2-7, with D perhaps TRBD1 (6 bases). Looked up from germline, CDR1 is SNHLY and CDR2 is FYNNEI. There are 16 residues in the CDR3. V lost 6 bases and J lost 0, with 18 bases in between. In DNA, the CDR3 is TGTGCCAGCAGCGATTTAGACAGGTTTAGCTCCTACGAGCAGTACTTC. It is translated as CASSDLDRFSSYEQYF.

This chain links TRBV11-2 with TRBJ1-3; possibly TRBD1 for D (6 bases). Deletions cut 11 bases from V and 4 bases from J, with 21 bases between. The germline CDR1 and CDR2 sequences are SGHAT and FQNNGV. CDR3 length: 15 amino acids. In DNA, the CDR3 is TGTGCCTGGGGGGGAACAGGGACAAACGGAAACACCATATATTTT. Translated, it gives CAWGGTGTNGNTIYF.

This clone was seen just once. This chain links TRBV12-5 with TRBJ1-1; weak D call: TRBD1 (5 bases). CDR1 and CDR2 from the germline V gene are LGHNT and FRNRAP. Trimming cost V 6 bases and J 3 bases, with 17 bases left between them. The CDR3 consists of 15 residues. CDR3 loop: CASGLEGVFDTEAFF. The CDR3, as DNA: TGTGCTAGTGGCTTAGAAGGGGTTTTTGACACTGAAGCTTTCTTT.

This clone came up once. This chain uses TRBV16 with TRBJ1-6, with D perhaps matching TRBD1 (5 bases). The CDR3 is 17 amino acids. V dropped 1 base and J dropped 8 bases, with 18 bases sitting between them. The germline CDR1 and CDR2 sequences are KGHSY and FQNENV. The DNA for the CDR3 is TGTGCCAGCAGCCAATTTAAGGGGCGCATTTCTGATTCACCCCTCCACTTT. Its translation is CASSQFKGRISDSPLHF.

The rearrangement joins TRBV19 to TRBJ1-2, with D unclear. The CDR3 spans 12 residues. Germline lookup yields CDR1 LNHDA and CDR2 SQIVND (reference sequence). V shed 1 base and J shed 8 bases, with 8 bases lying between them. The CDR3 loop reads CASSIADLGYTF. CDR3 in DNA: TGTGCCAGTAGTATAGCGGACTTAGGCTACACCTTC. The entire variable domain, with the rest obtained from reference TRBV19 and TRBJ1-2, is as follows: DGGITQSPKYLFRKEGQNVTLSCEQNLNHDAMYWYRQDPGQGLRLIYYSQIVNDFQKGDIAEGYSVSREKKESFPLTVTSAQKNPTAFYLCASSIADLGYTFGSGTRLTVV.

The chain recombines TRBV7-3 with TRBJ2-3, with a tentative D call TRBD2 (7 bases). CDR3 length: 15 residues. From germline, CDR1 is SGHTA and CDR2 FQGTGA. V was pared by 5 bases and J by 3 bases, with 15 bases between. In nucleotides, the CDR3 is TGTGCCAGCAGCCCTTCGGGGGGCCTAACAGATACGCAGTATTTT. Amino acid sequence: CASSPSGGLTDTQYF.

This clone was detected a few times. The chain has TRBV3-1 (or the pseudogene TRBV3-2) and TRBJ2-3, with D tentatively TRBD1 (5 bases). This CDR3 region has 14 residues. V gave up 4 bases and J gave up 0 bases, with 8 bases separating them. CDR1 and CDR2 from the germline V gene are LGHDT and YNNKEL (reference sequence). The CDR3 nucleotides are TGTGCCAGCAGCCGGACACCTAGCACAGATACGCAGTATTTT. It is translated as CASSRTPSTDTQYF.

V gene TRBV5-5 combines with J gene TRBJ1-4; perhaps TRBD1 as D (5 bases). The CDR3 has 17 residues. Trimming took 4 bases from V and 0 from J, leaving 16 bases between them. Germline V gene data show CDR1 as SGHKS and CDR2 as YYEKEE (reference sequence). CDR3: CASSHGAASTTNEKLFF. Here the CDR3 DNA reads TGTGCCAGCAGCCATGGGGCAGCCTCGACAACTAATGAAAAACTGTTTTTT.